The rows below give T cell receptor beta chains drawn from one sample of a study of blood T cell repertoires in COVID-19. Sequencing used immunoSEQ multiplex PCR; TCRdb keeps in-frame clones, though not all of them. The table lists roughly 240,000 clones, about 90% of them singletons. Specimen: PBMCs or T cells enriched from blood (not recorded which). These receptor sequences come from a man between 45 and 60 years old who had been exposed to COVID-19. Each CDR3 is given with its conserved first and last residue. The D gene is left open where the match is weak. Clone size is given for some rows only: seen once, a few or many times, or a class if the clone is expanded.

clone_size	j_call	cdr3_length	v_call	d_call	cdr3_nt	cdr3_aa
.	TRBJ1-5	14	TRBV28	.	TGTGCCAGCAGCCAACATCCCCGAACCCAGCCCCAGCATTTT	CASSQHPRTQPQHF
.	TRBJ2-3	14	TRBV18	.	TGTGCCAGCTCACCACCGGCTCCCACAGATACGCAGTATTTT	CASSPPAPTDTQYF
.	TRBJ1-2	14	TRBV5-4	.	TGTGCCAGCAGCTCTGCAGGGGCTGGATATGGCTACACCTTC	CASSSAGAGYGYTF
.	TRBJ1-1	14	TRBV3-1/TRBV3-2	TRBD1	TGTGCCAGCAGCTTACAGGGGGGGCACACTGAAGCTTTCTTT	CASSLQGGHTEAFF
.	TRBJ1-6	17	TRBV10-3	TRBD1	TGTGCCATCAGTGAGTCGCTGACAGGGGGTTTAAATTCACCCCTCCACTTT	CAISESLTGGLNSPLHF
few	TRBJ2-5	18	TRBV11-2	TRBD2	TGTGCCAGCAGCTACGCTCACCTGGGACTAGCGGGGCAAGAGACCCAGTACTTC	CASSYAHLGLAGQETQYF
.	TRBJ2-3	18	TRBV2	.	TGTGCCAGCAGTGAGCGGGCAGGGGTGGCCCTTAGCACAGATACGCAGTATTTT	CASSERAGVALSTDTQYF
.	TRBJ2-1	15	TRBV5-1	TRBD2	TGCGCCAGCAGCGGACCGGGACTATCTTCGGATGAGCAGTTCTTC	CASSGPGLSSDEQFF
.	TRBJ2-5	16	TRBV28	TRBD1	TGTGCCAGCAGTTCGCCTTCGGGACAGGGGAGGGAGACCCAGTACTTC	CASSSPSGQGRETQYF
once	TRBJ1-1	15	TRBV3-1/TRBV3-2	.	TGTGCCAGCAGCCAAGGGGGGGGGAGAGGCCAGGGTGCTTTCTTT	CASSQGGGRGQGAFF
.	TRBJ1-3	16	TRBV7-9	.	TGTGCCAGCAGCTTAAGGGCAGGGTCGGCTGGAAACACCATATATTTT	CASSLRAGSAGNTIYF
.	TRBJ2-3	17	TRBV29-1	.	TGCAGCGTAGTTGTAGAGACCCGGATGCGGAGCACAGATACGCAGTATTTT	CSVVVETRMRSTDTQYF
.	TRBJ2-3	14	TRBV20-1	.	TGCAGTGCTACTGACCCGTCCCGCACAGATACGCAGTATTTT	CSATDPSRTDTQYF
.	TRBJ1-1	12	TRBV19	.	TGTGCCAGTAGTACCGGGTGGACTGAAGCTTTCTTT	CASSTGWTEAFF
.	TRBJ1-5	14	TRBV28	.	TGTGCCAGCAGTTTCGGGCTGGAGGGACAGCCCCAGCATTTT	CASSFGLEGQPQHF
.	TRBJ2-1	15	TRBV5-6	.	TGTGCCAGCAGCTTGACAGGGAACTCCTACAATGAGCAGTTCTTC	CASSLTGNSYNEQFF
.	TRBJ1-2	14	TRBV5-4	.	TGTGCCAGCACCAGACTCGATACTAACTATGGCTACACCTTC	CASTRLDTNYGYTF
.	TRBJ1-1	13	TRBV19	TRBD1	TGTGCCAGTAGGCACCAGGGGGCCACTGAAGCTTTCTTT	CASRHQGATEAFF
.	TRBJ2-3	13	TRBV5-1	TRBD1	TGCGCCAGCAGCCGTTGGACAGGGGAATTCCTGTATTTT	CASSRWTGEFLYF
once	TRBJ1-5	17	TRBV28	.	TGTGCCAGCAGTCTCTCCCCCGGTGGGCCGAGCAATCAGCCCCAGCATTTT	CASSLSPGGPSNQPQHF
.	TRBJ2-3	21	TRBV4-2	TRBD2	TGTGCCAGCAGCCAAGCGGGGCAGGCGGGGGGGCCCTCAGGGGGCACAGATACGCAGTATTTT	CASSQAGQAGGPSGGTDTQYF
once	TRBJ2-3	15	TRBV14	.	TGTGCCAGCAGCCGCAGAGGGTGGGTGCCAGATACGCAGTATTTT	CASSRRGWVPDTQYF
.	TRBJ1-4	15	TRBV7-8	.	TGTGCCAGCAGGAGGACCAGGGGAGAGGGCGAAAAACTGTTTTTT	CASRRTRGEGEKLFF
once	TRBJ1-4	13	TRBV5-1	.	TGCGCCAGCAGCTTGAGCCCGGAGGAAAAACTGTTTTTT	CASSLSPEEKLFF
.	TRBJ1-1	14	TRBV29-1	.	TGCAGCGTTGACGGCCCCGGAGGCGACACTGAAGCTTTCTTT	CSVDGPGGDTEAFF
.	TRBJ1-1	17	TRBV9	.	TGTGCCAGCAGCGTAGGCCAGGGAAGGTCATATGCCCCTGAAGCTTTCTTT	CASSVGQGRSYAPEAFF
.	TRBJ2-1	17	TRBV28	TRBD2	TGTGCCAGCAGTTTCGGGGGGGCTCCTAGTTCCTACAATGAGCAGTTCTTC	CASSFGGAPSSYNEQFF
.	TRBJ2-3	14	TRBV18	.	TGTGCCAGCTCACCGTCCGACAGCGGGGATACGCAGTATTTT	CASSPSDSGDTQYF
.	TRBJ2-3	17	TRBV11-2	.	TGTGCCAGCAGCTTAGATGTGCGGCCAGGGAGGACAGATACGCAGTATTTT	CASSLDVRPGRTDTQYF
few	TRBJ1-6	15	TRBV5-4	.	TGTGCCAGCAGCTCACCTAGTAGCCCTTCTTCACCCCTCCACTTT	CASSSPSSPSSPLHF
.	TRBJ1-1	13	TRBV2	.	TGTGCCAGCAGTGGTCCAGGGGTTACTGAAGCTTTCTTT	CASSGPGVTEAFF
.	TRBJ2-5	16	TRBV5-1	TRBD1	TGCGCCAGCAGCCCGCAGGGACAGGGGGGTCGGGAGACCCAGTACTTC	CASSPQGQGGRETQYF
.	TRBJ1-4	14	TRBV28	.	TGTGCCAGCAGCGGGGAGGTTCCCCGAGGAAAACTGTTTTTT	CASSGEVPRGKLFF
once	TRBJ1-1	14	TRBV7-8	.	TGTGCCAGCAGCTTAGTCCCCGAGGGCCCTGAAGCTTTCTTT	CASSLVPEGPEAFF
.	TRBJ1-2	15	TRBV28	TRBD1	TGTGCCAGCAAAGGACAGGGGCGATCTAACTATGGCTACACCTTC	CASKGQGRSNYGYTF
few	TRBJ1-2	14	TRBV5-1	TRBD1	TGCGCCAGCAGCTACGGACAGGGGGCTGGCGGCTACACCTTC	CASSYGQGAGGYTF
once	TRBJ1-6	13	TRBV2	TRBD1	TGTGCCAGCAGTGGGGACAGAGGATCGCCCCTCCACTTT	CASSGDRGSPLHF
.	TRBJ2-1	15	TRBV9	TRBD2	TGTGCCAGCAGCGTAGAAGGGACTACATACAATGAGCAGTTCTTC	CASSVEGTTYNEQFF
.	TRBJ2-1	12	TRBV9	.	TGTGCCAGCAGCGCCGAACGGGGGAAGCAGTTCTTC	CASSAERGKQFF
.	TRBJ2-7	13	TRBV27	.	TGTGCCAGCAGCCCAATGGGCCCCTACGAGCAGTACTTC	CASSPMGPYEQYF